Presented here are 12 T cell receptor beta chains from one specimen sequenced in a study of blood T cell repertoires in COVID-19. Generated by immunoSEQ multiplex PCR, the TCRdb table keeps only in-frame clones and is missing some. The profile covers some 200,000 clones, with roughly four fifths appearing a single time and about 6% taken by the ten largest. The sample consisted of peripheral blood. The receptors here all came from a woman in her thirties or forties with acute or convalescent COVID-19.

The chain is built from TRBV28 and TRBJ2-1; 9 bases map to TRBD1. V shed 3 bases, J shed 10 bases, and the junction held 16 bases outside the gene matches. This CDR3 region has 17 residues. The germline CDR1 and CDR2 sequences are MDHEN and SYDVKM. The CDR3 here is CASSFGFTGTGQLEQFF. The CDR3 bases are TGTGCCAGCAGTTTCGGCTTTACCGGGACAGGGCAACTAGAGCAGTTCTTC. Full variable domain (outside the CDR3, taken from reference TRBV28 and TRBJ2-1): DVKVTQSSRYLVKRTGEKVFLECVQDMDHENMFWYRQDPGLGLRLIYFSYDVKMKEKGDIPEGYSVSREKKERFSLILESASTNQTSMYLCASSFGFTGTGQLEQFFGPGTRLTVL.

This chain joins TRBV18 and TRBJ1-6, with TRBD1 matching 8 bases. The germline CDR1 and CDR2 sequences are KGHSH and LQKENI. The trim removed 3 bases at V and 2 bases at J, leaving 3 bases unmatched. CDR3 length equals 16 residues. The CDR3 protein is CASSPDRVTYNSPLHF. The CDR3 DNA sequence: TGTGCCAGCTCACCGGACAGGGTCACCTATAATTCACCCCTCCACTTT.

This chain joins TRBV5-1 and TRBJ1-5, with 8 positions matching TRBD1. Trimming removed 4 bases from V and 6 bases from J; junction bases left unmatched: 3. Germline V gives CDR1 SGHRS, CDR2 YFSETQ. The CDR3 totals 13 residues. The CDR3 protein is CASSLTGAQPQHF. As DNA, the CDR3 is TGCGCCAGCAGCCTGACAGGGGCTCAGCCCCAGCATTTT.

The chain has TRBV6-5 and TRBJ1-1, with D uncertain. Deletions cut 6 bases from V and 0 bases from J, with 11 bases between. This CDR3 is 14 amino acids long. CDR1 and CDR2 (germline): MNHEY, SVGAGI. The DNA of the CDR3 is TGTGCCAGCAGCCGAGACATTTTGAACACTGAAGCTTTCTTT. It encodes CASSRDILNTEAFF.

The chain uses TRBV5-8 and TRBJ2-7; tentative D call: TRBD1 (7 bases). This CDR3 is 11 amino acids long. With 4 bases removed from V and 10 bases from J, the gap between germline ends came to 12 bases. Germline V gives CDR1 SGHTS, CDR2 YDEGEE. CDR3 sequence: CASSPQGGQYF. The CDR3 DNA reads TGTGCCAGCAGCCCCCAGGGGGGCCAGTACTTC. Complete variable domain (other parts from reference TRBV5-8 and TRBJ2-7): EAGVTQSPTHLIKTRGQQATLRCSPISGHTSVYWYQQALGLGLQFLLWYDEGEERNRGNFPPRFSGRQFPNYSSELNVNALELEDSALYLCASSPQGGQYFGPGTRLTVT.

The chain carries TRBV6-6 and TRBJ1-3; possibly TRBD1 for D (5 bases). CDR3 length: 14 amino acids. V gave up 6 bases and J gave up 3 bases, with 12 bases separating them. In germline, CDR1 is MNHNY, CDR2 SVGAGI (reference sequence). The CDR3 here is CASREGGDGNTIYF. The CDR3 bases are TGTGCCAGCAGAGAGGGAGGGGATGGAAACACCATATATTTT.

This clone was seen just once. This chain links TRBV27 with TRBJ1-4, with D perhaps matching TRBD1 (6 bases). Germline-derived CDR1 and CDR2 are MNHEY and SMNVEV (reference sequence). The CDR3 is 15 residues long. Trimming left V 5 bases short and J 3 bases short, with 13 bases between. CDR3: CASSIIGGPNEKLFF. The CDR3 region has the DNA TGTGCCAGCAGTATCATCGGGGGGCCTAATGAAAAACTGTTTTTT. Full variable domain (remainder filled in from reference TRBV27 and TRBJ1-4): EAQVTQNPRYLITVTGKKLTVTCSQNMNHEYMSWYRQDPGLGLRQIYYSMNVEVTDKGDVPEGYKVSRKEKRNFPLILESPSPNQTSLYFCASSIIGGPNEKLFFGSGTQLSVL.

This sequence joins TRBV5-1 and TRBJ2-3, with 12 bases lining up with TRBD2. Germline lookup yields CDR1 SGHRS and CDR2 YFSETQ. This CDR3 spans 16 amino acids. Trimming cost V 1 base and J 5 bases; bases outside gene matches: 5. The CDR3 loop reads CASSLRPSGGEDTQYF. In DNA, the CDR3 is TGCGCCAGCAGCTTGAGGCCTAGCGGGGGGGAAGATACGCAGTATTTT.

This clone was counted at least ten times. This chain links TRBV7-8 with TRBJ2-2, with D maybe TRBD2 (6 bases). Germline V lookup: CDR1 SGHVS, CDR2 FQNEAQ. Trimming pared 2 bases from V and 1 base from J, leaving 23 bases between. The CDR3 has 20 residues. The CDR3 loop is CASSLRVFSGQGLNTGELFF. CDR3 DNA: TGTGCCAGCAGCTTAAGGGTTTTTTCGGGTCAGGGACTGAACACCGGGGAGCTGTTTTTT.

This rearrangement joins TRBV27 to TRBJ1-2; the D is unclear. The CDR3 totals 15 residues. CDR1 is MNHEY and CDR2 is SMNVEV in the germline V gene (reference sequence). V shed 2 bases and J shed 4 bases, with 14 bases lying between them. CDR3 nucleotides: TGTGCCAGCAGTTTAGGGGTCCCGGAGGGCTATGGCTACACCTTC. This codes for CASSLGVPEGYGYTF.

The genes are TRBV19 and TRBJ1-6, with D hard to call. Per the germline V gene, CDR1 is LNHDA and CDR2 is SQIVND (reference sequence). The CDR3 loop spans 15 amino acids. Trimming removed 5 bases from V and 0 bases from J, with 8 bases in between. The CDR3 nucleotides are TGTGCCAGTAGTCTCAAGAGCTCCTATAATTCACCCCTCCACTTT. This gives the protein CASSLKSSYNSPLHF.

V usage is TRBV13 and J usage is TRBJ2-1; a weak D match, TRBD2 (6 bases). Trimming took 1 base from V and 7 from J, leaving 14 bases between them. Germline CDR1 PRHDT, CDR2 FYEKMQ (reference sequence). This CDR3 is built from 15 residues. This CDR3 reads CASSLDLGGGNEQFF. CDR3 coding DNA: TGTGCCAGCAGCTTAGATCTGGGAGGTGGGAATGAGCAGTTCTTC.